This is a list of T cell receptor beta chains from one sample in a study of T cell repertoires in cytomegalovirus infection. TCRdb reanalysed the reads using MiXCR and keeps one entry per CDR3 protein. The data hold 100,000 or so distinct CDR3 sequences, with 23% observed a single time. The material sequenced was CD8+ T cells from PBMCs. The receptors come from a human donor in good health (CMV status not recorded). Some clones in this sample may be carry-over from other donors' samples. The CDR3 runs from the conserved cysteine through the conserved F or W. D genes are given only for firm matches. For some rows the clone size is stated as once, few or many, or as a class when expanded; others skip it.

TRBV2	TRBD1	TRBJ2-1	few	CASSEALDRVSSYNEQFF	TGTGCCAGCAGTGAAGCGCTTGACAGGGTGAGCTCCTACAATGAGCAGTTCTTC
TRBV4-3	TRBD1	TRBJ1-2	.	CASSQEDRGRHGYTF	TGCGCCAGCAGCCAAGAGGACAGGGGGCGACATGGCTACACCTTC
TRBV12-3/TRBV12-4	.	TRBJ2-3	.	CASRSGSSDTQYF	TGTGCCAGCAGATCGGGGAGCTCAGATACGCAGTATTTT
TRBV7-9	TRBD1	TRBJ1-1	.	CASSPPLDRVEAFF	TGTGCCAGCAGCCCCCCCTTAGACAGGGTTGAAGCTTTCTTT
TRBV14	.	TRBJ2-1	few	CASGGYNEQFF	TGTGCCAGCGGAGGCTACAATGAGCAGTTCTTC
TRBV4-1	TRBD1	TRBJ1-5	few	CASSQDGGTGKSANQPQHF	TGCGCCAGCAGCCAAGATGGAGGGACAGGGAAGAGCGCGAATCAGCCCCAGCATTTT
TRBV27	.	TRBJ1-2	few	CASSPDRSGNYGYTF	TGTGCCAGCAGCCCGGACCGAAGCGGAAACTATGGCTACACCTTC
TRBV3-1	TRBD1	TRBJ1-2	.	CASSQFGTAPNYGYTF	TGTGCCAGCAGCCAATTCGGGACAGCACCTAACTATGGCTACACCTTC
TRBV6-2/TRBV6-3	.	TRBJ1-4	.	CASSYLGIRDGNEKLFF	TGTGCCAGCAGTTATCTTGGTATCCGGGACGGAAATGAAAAACTGTTTTTT
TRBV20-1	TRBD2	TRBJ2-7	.	CSAAGGAKYEQYF	TGCAGTGCTGCCGGGGGGGCCAAGTACGAGCAGTACTTC
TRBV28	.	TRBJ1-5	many	CASSFGGAQPQHF	TGTGCCAGCAGTTTTGGGGGGGCTCAGCCCCAGCATTTT
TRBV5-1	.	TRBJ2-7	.	CASSLTQKAYEQYF	TGCGCCAGCAGCTTGACACAGAAAGCCTACGAGCAGTACTTC
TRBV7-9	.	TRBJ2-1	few	CASSWDLSSYNEQFF	TGTGCCAGCAGCTGGGACCTGAGCTCCTACAATGAGCAGTTCTTC
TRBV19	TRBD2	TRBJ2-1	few	CASSIPWSGSINEQFF	TGTGCCAGTAGTATCCCGTGGAGCGGGAGTATTAATGAGCAGTTCTTC
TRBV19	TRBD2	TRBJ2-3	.	CASSIVAGADTQYF	TGTGCCAGTAGTATAGTCGCGGGGGCAGATACGCAGTATTTT
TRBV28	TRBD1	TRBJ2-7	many	CASSLGQAGYEQYF	TGTGCCAGCAGTTTAGGACAGGCGGGCTACGAGCAGTACTTC
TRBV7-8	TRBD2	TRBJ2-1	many	CASSGPTSGTYNEQFF	TGTGCCAGCAGCGGCCCGACTAGCGGGACCTACAATGAGCAGTTCTTC
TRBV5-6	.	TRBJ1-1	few	CASSPEPKSGNTEAFF	TGTGCCAGCAGCCCAGAGCCTAAATCCGGGAACACTGAAGCTTTCTTT
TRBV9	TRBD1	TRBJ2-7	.	CASSPKGQANEQYF	TGTGCCAGCAGCCCTAAGGGACAGGCAAACGAGCAGTACTTC
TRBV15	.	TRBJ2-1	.	CATSRSNYGNEQFF	TGTGCCACCAGCAGATCGAACTATGGGAATGAGCAGTTCTTC
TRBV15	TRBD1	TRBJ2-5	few	CATSRRLQGGETQYF	TGTGCCACCAGCAGACGCTTACAGGGGGGAGAGACCCAGTACTTC
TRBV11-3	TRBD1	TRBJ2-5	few	CASSPRDRGDDWETQYF	TGTGCCAGCAGCCCCCGGGACAGGGGGGATGATTGGGAGACCCAGTACTTC
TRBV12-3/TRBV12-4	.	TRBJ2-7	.	CASSLGRVNEQYF	TGTGCCAGCAGTTTAGGAAGGGTTAACGAGCAGTACTTC
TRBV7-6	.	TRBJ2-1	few	CASSARGGNEQFF	TGTGCCAGCAGCGCCAGGGGGGGCAATGAGCAGTTCTTC
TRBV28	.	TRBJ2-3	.	CASSLITLGVASTDTQYF	TGTGCCAGCAGTTTAATTACCCTGGGGGTGGCTAGCACAGATACGCAGTATTTT
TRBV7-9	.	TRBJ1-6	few	CASSLGEFASPLHF	TGTGCCAGCAGCTTAGGAGAGTTCGCCTCACCCCTCCACTTT
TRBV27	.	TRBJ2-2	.	CASGLSTGELFF	TGTGCCAGCGGATTGTCGACCGGGGAGCTGTTTTTT
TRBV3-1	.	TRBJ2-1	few	CASSQDPGSYNEQFF	TGTGCCAGCAGCCAAGACCCGGGTTCCTACAATGAGCAGTTCTTC
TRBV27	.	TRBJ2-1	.	CASGQGSNEQFF	TGTGCCAGCGGCCAGGGGTCGAATGAGCAGTTCTTC
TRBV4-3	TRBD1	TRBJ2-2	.	CASSQHRGLGGPNTGELFF	TGCGCCAGCAGCCAACACAGGGGGCTGGGCGGACCGAACACCGGGGAGCTGTTTTTT
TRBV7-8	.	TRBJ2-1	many	CASSGGTGGAYNEQFF	TGTGCCAGCAGCGGGGGAACGGGCGGGGCCTACAATGAGCAGTTCTTC
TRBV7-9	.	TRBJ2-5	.	CASSLLLQETQYF	TGTGCCAGCAGCCTCCTCCTTCAAGAGACCCAGTACTTC
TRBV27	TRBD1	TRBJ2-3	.	CASSLTGGVHQDTQYF	TGTGCCAGCAGTTTAACAGGGGGCGTTCATCAAGATACGCAGTATTTT
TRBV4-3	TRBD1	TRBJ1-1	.	CASSQDRDTGVEAFF	TGCGCCAGCAGCCAAGATAGGGACACAGGGGTTGAAGCTTTCTTT
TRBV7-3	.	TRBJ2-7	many	CASSASALATEQYF	TGTGCCAGCAGCGCATCGGCTCTAGCAACCGAGCAGTACTTC
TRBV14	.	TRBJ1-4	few	CASSQFPIVTAPNEKLFF	TGTGCCAGCAGCCAATTCCCGATCGTAACCGCCCCTAATGAAAAACTGTTTTTT
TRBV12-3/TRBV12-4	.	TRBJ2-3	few	CASSFPGPNTQYF	TGTGCCAGCAGTTTCCCAGGACCCAATACGCAGTATTTT
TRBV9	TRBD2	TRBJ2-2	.	CASSFSTGGPSTGELFF	TGTGCCAGCAGCTTCTCAACGGGGGGGCCGAGCACCGGGGAGCTGTTTTTT
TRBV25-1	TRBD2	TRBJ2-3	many	CASSVGRVFTDTQYF	TGTGCCAGCAGTGTCGGGAGGGTCTTCACAGATACGCAGTATTTT
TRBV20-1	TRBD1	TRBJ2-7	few	CSATHRDRDYEQYF	TGCAGTGCCACGCACCGGGACAGGGACTACGAGCAGTACTTC
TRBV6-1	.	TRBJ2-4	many	CASSVSHSSTLAKNIQYF	TGTGCCAGCAGTGTTTCACACTCGAGTACCCTAGCCAAAAACATTCAGTACTTC
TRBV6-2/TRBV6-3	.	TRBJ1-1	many	CASSYSPVNTEAFF	TGTGCCAGCAGTTACTCGCCGGTGAACACTGAAGCTTTCTTT
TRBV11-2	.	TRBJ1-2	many	CASSLWDIDGYTF	TGTGCCAGCAGCTTATGGGATATCGATGGCTACACCTTC
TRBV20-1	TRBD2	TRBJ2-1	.	CSARGLAGDPGAYNEQFF	TGCAGTGCTAGGGGACTAGCGGGAGATCCTGGGGCCTACAATGAGCAGTTCTTC
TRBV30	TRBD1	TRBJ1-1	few	CAWSWDRTNTEAFF	TGTGCCTGGAGCTGGGACAGGACGAACACTGAAGCTTTCTTT
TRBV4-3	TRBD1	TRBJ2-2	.	CASSQDRGNGELFF	TGCGCCAGCAGCCAGGACAGGGGTAACGGGGAGCTGTTTTTT
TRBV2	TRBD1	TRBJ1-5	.	CASSEVDRERGQPQHF	TGTGCCAGCAGTGAAGTTGACAGGGAGAGGGGACAGCCCCAGCATTTT
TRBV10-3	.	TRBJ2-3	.	CAISGPPGLGPDTQYF	TGTGCCATCTCGGGGCCCCCGGGACTCGGACCAGATACGCAGTATTTT
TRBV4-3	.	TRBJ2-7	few	CASSQAQGGYEQYF	TGCGCCAGCAGCCAAGCACAGGGTGGGTACGAGCAGTACTTC